Listed here are 26 T cell receptor beta chains from one sample, sequenced in a study of early T cells in non-severe SARS-CoV-2 infection. From the 5' RACE reads, TCRdb called clonotypes with MiXCR, one entry per CDR3 protein. Among some 32,000 distinct CDR3 sequences listed, roughly 7.2% were seen once. The sample consisted of whole blood. Receptors originate from an adult who was a healthcare worker with PCR-confirmed SARS-CoV-2 infection or an uninfected control (not recorded which).

The sample holds many counts of this clonotype. The chain employs TRBV12-3 or TRBV12-4 and TRBJ1-1, with D unresolved. The V end was cut by 0 bases, the J end by 5 bases, with 7 bases between. The CDR3 runs to 13 residues. This chain's CDR3 is CASSLARGTEAFF. CDR3 coding DNA: TGTGCCAGCAGTTTAGCCCGAGGGACTGAAGCTTTCTTT.

This clonotype came up many times. This sequence joins TRBV9 and TRBJ2-3, with D possibly being TRBD2 (5 bases). The CDR3 has 13 amino acids. Trimming left V 2 bases short and J 2 bases short, with 6 bases between. The germline V gene has CDR1 SGDLS and CDR2 YYNGEE. This CDR3 reads CASSVLATDTQYF. The CDR3 bases are TGTGCCAGCAGCGTCCTAGCCACAGATACGCAGTATTTT.

This clonotype was seen at least ten times. CDR3 DNA sequence: TGTGCCTGGATGAGCAGCTCTGGGGCCAACGTCCTGACTTTC. Encoded protein: CAWMSSSGANVLTF. The genes are TRBV30 and TRBJ2-6; D not certain. V was trimmed by 4 bases and J by 0 bases, leaving 7 bases between them. Per the germline V gene, CDR1 is GTSNPN and CDR2 is SVGIG (reference sequence). The CDR3 extends over 14 amino acids.

There are many counts of this clonotype. The chain has TRBV5-1 and TRBJ1-6; 7 positions match TRBD1. The CDR3 contains 15 residues. Trimming removed 4 bases from V and 7 bases from J; junction bases left unmatched: 8. Germline V lookup: CDR1 SGHRS, CDR2 YFSETQ. The CDR3 nucleotides are TGCGCCAGCAGCAGCACAGGGGATAAGAATTCACCCCTCCACTTT. Protein sequence: CASSSTGDKNSPLHF.

This clonotype was observed at least ten times. The chain carries TRBV4-3 and TRBJ1-6, with D tentatively TRBD1 (6 bases). Germline V CDR1 and CDR2: LGHNA, YSLEER. Trimming left V 0 bases short and J 6 bases short, with 15 bases between. The CDR3 contains 17 residues. Here the CDR3 reads CASSQDGGAVINSPLHF. CDR3 sequence (DNA): TGCGCCAGCAGCCAAGATGGGGGGGCAGTTATTAATTCACCCCTCCACTTT.

Concerning this clonotype: It may be a read error: a sequence one base away is much more abundant. This chain uses TRBV20-1 with TRBJ1-2; 7 positions agree with TRBD1. The CDR3 covers 14 residues. The V gene's germline CDR1 is DFQATT and CDR2 SNEGSKA (reference sequence). CDR3 sequence reads: CSSRDPEGAYGYTF. CDR3 nucleotide sequence: TGCAGTTCTAGAGATCCCGAGGGGGCATATGGCTACACCTTC.

The table lists this clonotype with many counts. J is TRBJ1-2 and V is TRBV29-1; D is unclear. There are 13 residues in the CDR3. The germline V and J ends were trimmed by 4 bases and 2 bases, with 11 bases remaining between them. Germline V gene sequence: CDR1 SQVTM, CDR2 ANQGSEA. CDR3 bases: TGCAGCGTTGCATTGGCAGTCAACTATGGCTACACCTTC. Protein product: CSVALAVNYGYTF.

Ten or more counts support this clonotype. This chain uses TRBV7-9 with TRBJ1-2; no reliable D call. The ends were cut back, 1 base at V and 5 bases at J, with 11 bases in the middle. This CDR3 is 14 amino acids long. Germline V gene lookup returns CDR1 SEHNR and CDR2 FQNEAQ (reference sequence). In DNA, the CDR3 is TGTGCCAGCAGCTTAGGGGCAGAGGGATATGGCTACACCTTC. Amino acids: CASSLGAEGYGYTF.

This clonotype was seen many times. The V gene is TRBV19, the J gene TRBJ2-7, with D possibly TRBD1 on 5 matching bases. Trimming removed 5 bases at V and 0 bases at J, with 8 bases between. The CDR3 is 13 amino acids. Per germline, CDR1 LNHDA and CDR2 SQIVND (reference sequence). In nucleotides, the CDR3 is TGTGCCAGTAGTCGCGACAGCTCCTACGAGCAGTACTTC. Translating it yields CASSRDSSYEQYF.

This clonotype was observed once. The chain joins TRBV6-2 or TRBV6-3 to TRBJ2-7; D may match TRBD1 or TRBD2 (5 bases each). Germline V gene sequence: CDR1 MNHEY, CDR2 SVGEGT. The V end lost 7 bases, the J end lost 3 bases, and 16 bases lay between the germline ends. The CDR3 covers 14 residues. The CDR3 is CASTPGRTYYEQYF. CDR3 nucleotides: TGTGCCAGCACCCCGGGACGGACATACTACGAGCAGTACTTC.

This clonotype was counted ten times or more. V is TRBV4-2 and J is TRBJ2-7, with no clear D. Germline CDR1 reads LGHNA; CDR2 reads YNFKEQ. V gave up 2 bases and J gave up 0 bases, with 14 bases separating them. The CDR3 is 16 amino acids. CDR3 DNA: TGTGCCAGCAGCCAATCCCCCGTGGCGTCCTCCTACGAGCAGTACTTC. Translation: CASSQSPVASSYEQYF.

This clonotype was observed many times. The chain combines TRBV20-1 with TRBJ2-1, with TRBD2 matching 9 bases. The germline V gene encodes CDR1 DFQATT and CDR2 SNEGSKA (reference sequence). J lost 7 bases, V lost 3 bases, and 7 bases had no gene match. The CDR3 has 14 residues. This CDR3 reads CSASQSGGTNEQFF. Here the CDR3 DNA reads TGCAGTGCTAGTCAGAGCGGGGGGACGAATGAGCAGTTCTTC.

At least ten counts were recorded for this clonotype. The V call is TRBV18, the J call TRBJ2-7; 12 bases map to TRBD2. Germline CDR1 and CDR2: KGHSH and LQKENI. CDR3 length: 15 amino acids. V shed 5 bases, J shed 3 bases, and the junction held 5 bases outside the gene matches. The DNA of the CDR3 is TGTGCCAGCTCAGCTTCGACTAGCGGGAGCTACGAGCAGTACTTC. It specifies CASSASTSGSYEQYF.

This clonotype has at least ten counts. This chain joins TRBV30 and TRBJ2-7, with D tentatively TRBD1 or TRBD2 (5 bases each). Deletions cut 8 bases from V and 10 bases from J, with 27 bases between. Looked up from germline, CDR1 is GTSNPN and CDR2 is SVGIG (reference sequence). The CDR3 is made up of 14 amino acids. The CDR3 reads CARSTGTRLNIQYF. In DNA, the CDR3 is TGTGCCCGGTCGACCGGGACCCGACTAAACATACAGTACTTC.

This clonotype was detected ten times or more. The chain recombines TRBV11-2 with TRBJ2-5; TRBD2 aligns across 10 bases. The germline V gene encodes CDR1 SGHAT and CDR2 FQNNGV. The CDR3 runs 15 residues. V lost 1 base to trimming and J lost 5 bases; unmatched junction nucleotides: 4. The CDR3 DNA is TGTGCCAGCAGCTTAGGATCTAGCGGGAGTGAGACCCAGTACTTC. Translating it yields CASSLGSSGSETQYF.

This clonotype has a count of ten or more. The rearrangement links TRBV2 to TRBJ2-7, with D perhaps TRBD1 (5 bases). The CDR3 runs 15 residues. The V end lost 5 bases, the J end lost 0 bases, and 14 bases lay between the germline ends. The germline V gene has CDR1 SNHLY and CDR2 FYNNEI. In DNA, the CDR3 is TGTGCCAGCAGTTGGACACTTCTTAGCTCCTACGAGCAGTACTTC. It codes for CASSWTLLSSYEQYF.

This clonotype was observed at least ten times. The CDR3 DNA follows: TGTGCCAGCAGCTTATTAGCGGGAGGAAACAATGAGCAGTTCTTC. Protein: CASSLLAGGNNEQFF. This chain links TRBV11-3 with TRBJ2-1; 10 bases align to TRBD2. CDR1 is SGHNT, CDR2 YENEEA, per germline. The V and J ends lost 2 bases and 5 bases, in that order; junction bases with no gene match: 3. This CDR3 is built from 15 residues.

Many counts were recorded for this clonotype. The chain couples TRBV30 to TRBJ2-1; D assignment may be TRBD1 or TRBD2 (5 bases each). Deletions cut 4 bases from V and 6 bases from J, with 13 bases between. Germline-derived CDR1 and CDR2 are GTSNPN and SVGIG (reference sequence). This CDR3 spans 13 amino acids. CDR3 protein: CAWNWGPPNEQFF. The CDR3 coding sequence is TGTGCCTGGAATTGGGGACCCCCCAATGAGCAGTTCTTC.

This clonotype has ten or more counts. The V call is TRBV29-1, the J call TRBJ2-3, with no clear D. The V and J ends lost 4 bases and 6 bases respectively, with 8 bases between them. There are 11 residues in the CDR3. CDR1 is SQVTM and CDR2 is ANQGSEA in the germline V gene. The CDR3 sequence: CSVGGRDTQYF. CDR3 DNA sequence: TGCAGCGTTGGAGGACGTGATACGCAGTATTTT.

This clonotype was counted many times. This chain links TRBV12-3 or TRBV12-4 with TRBJ1-5; D not resolved. The length of the CDR3 is 13 residues. The germline V and J ends were trimmed by 6 bases and 6 bases, with 12 bases remaining between them. The CDR3 sequence: CASSRTTGQPQHF. In nucleotides, the CDR3 is TGTGCCAGCAGCCGCACCACCGGTCAGCCCCAGCATTTT.

This clonotype was detected many times. The V call is TRBV10-3, the J call TRBJ2-7; 8 bases are shared with TRBD2. The length of the CDR3 is 15 residues. The V gene end was trimmed by 3 bases and the J gene end by 4 bases; junction bases not matched to a gene: 8. Germline V gives CDR1 ENHRY, CDR2 SYGVKD. For the CDR3, the DNA is TGTGCCATCAGTGAAACGGGACTAGAGAGGTACGAGCAGTACTTC. Translated, it gives CAISETGLERYEQYF.

With respect to this clonotype: Just one base apart from a much larger clone, this may be a read error. The rearrangement links TRBV19 to TRBJ1-2; D uncertain. V was trimmed by 4 bases and J by 4 bases, leaving 10 bases between them. Germline V lookup: CDR1 LNHDA, CDR2 SQIVND (reference sequence). This CDR3 is 13 amino acids long. CDR3 in DNA: TGTGCCAGTAGTACCGACAAAAGCTATGGCTACACCTTC. It yields the protein CASSTDKSYGYTF.

This clonotype was counted ten times or more. This chain connects TRBV9 to TRBJ1-4; no reliable D call. V shed 4 bases and J shed 0 bases, with 13 bases lying between them. Germline-derived CDR1 and CDR2 are SGDLS and YYNGEE. The CDR3 totals 16 residues. The CDR3 DNA sequence: TGTGCCAGCAGCCCCTCGTACAGAGCAACTAATGAAAAACTGTTTTTT. This codes for CASSPSYRATNEKLFF.

This clonotype was found many times. The genes are TRBV7-9 and TRBJ1-1; D is unclear. Germline CDR1 SEHNR, CDR2 FQNEAQ (reference sequence). Trimming removed 3 bases at V and 1 base at J, with 6 bases between. The CDR3 spans 13 residues. The CDR3 DNA is TGTGCCAGCAGCTTTGCAGGGAACACTGAAGCTTTCTTT. It encodes CASSFAGNTEAFF. The full variable domain, completed using reference TRBV7-9 and TRBJ1-1, is DTGVSQNPRHKITKRGQNVTFRCDPISEHNRLYWYRQTLGQGPEFLTYFQNEAQLEKSRLLSDRFSAERPKGSFSTLEIQRTEQGDSAMYLCASSFAGNTEAFFGQGTRLTVV.

This clonotype has only a few counts. V is TRBV7-6 and J is TRBJ2-3; the D is unclear. The V gene lost 2 bases and the J gene lost 0 bases, with 9 bases spanning the gap. This CDR3 has 15 amino acids. Germline V gene sequence: CDR1 SGHVS, CDR2 FNYEAQ. The CDR3 loop is CASSLSSISTDTQYF. The CDR3 DNA reads TGTGCCAGCAGCTTATCGAGTATTAGCACAGATACGCAGTATTTT.

The sample holds many counts of this clonotype. This sequence joins TRBV7-8 and TRBJ2-5; D uncertain. V was shortened by 1 base and J by 1 base, with 10 bases between the two germline ends. The CDR3 is 15 residues long. Germline values: CDR1 SGHVS, CDR2 FQNEAQ. The CDR3 loop is CASSLGVGLQETQYF. The CDR3 DNA follows: TGTGCCAGCAGCTTAGGGGTCGGTCTCCAAGAGACCCAGTACTTC.